This T cell receptor (beta chain) was sequenced during a study of T cell responses to AZD1222 COVID-19 vaccine. Study results and limitations: Donors were chiefly white British, with a greater number of females, and clonal diversity was perhaps underestimated. The study identified only 6 or 7 AZD1222 recipients as seropositive at baseline.

Between the trimmed V and J ends, which lost 5 bases and 7 bases, there was a span of 14 bases. This CDR3 is 14 amino acids long. CDR1 MGHRA and CDR2 YSYEKL come from the germline V gene. Of note for this clone: Its antigen is undetermined.

Method: immunoSEQ multiplex PCR; TCRdb's copy keeps in-frame clones and lacks some. The sample shows 85,000 to 110,000 clones, about nine tenths of them seen only once. Sequencing was performed on peripheral blood, taken on day 0 of AZD1222 vaccination. This rearrangement joins TRBV4-1 to TRBJ2-2; the D gene is possibly TRBD1 (6 bases). This sequence was found in an adult in good health. In nucleotides, the CDR3 is TGCGCCAGCAGCTCAAGAGAGGGGGTCGGGGAGCTGTTTTTT. It translates to CASSSREGVGELFF.